This TCR beta chain was captured in a study of T cell repertoires in cytomegalovirus infection. Concerning this clonotype itself: The antigen is undetermined.

In germline, CDR1 is SGHRS, CDR2 YFSETQ. CDR3 length: 17 amino acids. V lost 3 bases to trimming and J lost 4 bases; unmatched junction nucleotides: 9. General study points: HLA-C-restricted CMV-specific TCR beta clonotypes were dominant in the ex vivo response.

TCRdb re-derived calls from the reads in MiXCR, one entry per CDR3 protein. The table lists more than 200,000 distinct CDR3 sequences, roughly 9.1% of them singletons. Sequencing used PBMCs. The sequence was collected from a human donor in good health (CMV status not recorded). Some clones in this sample may be carry-over from other donors' samples. The chain carries TRBV5-1 and TRBJ2-7; 14 nucleotides align to TRBD2. The DNA of the CDR3 is TGCGCCAGCAGCTCTTCCGGGACTAGCGGGAGTGGGTACGAGCAGTACTTC. Its protein product is CASSSSGTSGSGYEQYF.